The clone carrying this T cell receptor (beta chain) occurred a few times. The antigen is not known. As every portion of the isolated RNA was reverse transcribed, the sequencing read expressed TCRB transcripts. Measured with immunoSEQ multiplex PCR; TCRdb has only the in-frame clones, and not every one. The sample consists of 300,000 to 400,000 clones, roughly 13% of them appearing once. Staining for CD45RO/CCR7/CD25/CD127/CD95/CD27 allowed sorting of CD4+ naive, central memory, regulatory and stem cell-like memory cells. The data were taken from a study of beta chain features in type 1 diabetes. Study outcomes and limitations: Within each of all four CD4+ subsets, Type 1 diabetes patients had TCRB CDR3s that were moderately but significantly shorter.

The length of the CDR3 is 13 residues. V was cut by 3 bases and J by 3 bases, with 8 bases left in between. The germline gives CDR1 MDHEN, CDR2 SYDVKM. The chain combines TRBV28 with TRBJ2-5; possibly TRBD2 for D (5 bases). The TCR originated in a woman aged 18-30 years with type 1 diabetes. Sequenced input: naive CD4+ T cells from blood. The chain's CDR3 is CASSFGGKETQYF. As DNA, the CDR3 is TGTGCCAGCAGTTTCGGAGGAAAAGAGACCCAGTACTTC.